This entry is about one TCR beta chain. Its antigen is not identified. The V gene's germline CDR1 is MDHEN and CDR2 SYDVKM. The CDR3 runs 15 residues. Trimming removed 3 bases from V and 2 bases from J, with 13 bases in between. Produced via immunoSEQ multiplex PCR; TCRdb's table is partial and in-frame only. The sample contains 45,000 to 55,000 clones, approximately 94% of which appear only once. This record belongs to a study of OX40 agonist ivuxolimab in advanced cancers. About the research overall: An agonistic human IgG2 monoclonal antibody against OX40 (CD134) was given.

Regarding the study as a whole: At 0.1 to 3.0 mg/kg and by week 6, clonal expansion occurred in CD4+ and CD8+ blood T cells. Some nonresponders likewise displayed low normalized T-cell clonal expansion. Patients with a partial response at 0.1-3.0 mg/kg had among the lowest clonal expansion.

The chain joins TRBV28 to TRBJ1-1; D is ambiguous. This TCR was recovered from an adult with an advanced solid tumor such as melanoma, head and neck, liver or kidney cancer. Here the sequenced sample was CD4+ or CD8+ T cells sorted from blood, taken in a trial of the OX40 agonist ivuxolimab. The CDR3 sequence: CASSFRSDLNTEAFF. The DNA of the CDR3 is TGTGCCAGCAGTTTTCGGTCAGACCTTAACACTGAAGCTTTCTTT. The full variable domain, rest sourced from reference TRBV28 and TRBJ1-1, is DVKVTQSSRYLVKRTGEKVFLECVQDMDHENMFWYRQDPGLGLRLIYFSYDVKMKEKGDIPEGYSVSREKKERFSLILESASTNQTSMYLCASSFRSDLNTEAFFGQGTRLTVV.